This T cell receptor (beta chain) was documented in a study of T cells in Graves' hyperthyroidism and ophthalmopathy. Study-level background: Peripheral blood was collected at initial diagnosis, before any treatment. Study-wide findings and caveats: Blood held most thyroid clonotypes expanded above 0.001 frequency.

RNA transcripts gave rise to amplified TCR beta CDR3 regions. HTBI primers were used for first-round RT-PCR of the TCR CDR3. TCRdb independently ran MiXCR on the multiplex PCR reads; one entry per CDR3 protein. The data show under 350,000 distinct CDR3 sequences, 18% seen once. Concerning this clonotype itself: Its antigen is currently unknown.

Looked up from germline, CDR1 is LNHDA and CDR2 is SQIVND (reference sequence). The CDR3 has 16 residues. Trimming removed 5 bases from V and 6 bases from J; junction bases left unmatched: 12. Graves' hyperthyroidism qualified as stable when ophthalmopathy did not progress within 18 months. Patients were excluded for uncontrolled infection, other autoimmune disease, pregnancy or lactation. This TCR was sampled from a woman in her forties or fifties with Graves' hyperthyroidism. The source material was blood. The V gene is TRBV19, the J gene TRBJ2-1; 8 positions match TRBD1. The CDR3: CASSLQRGQGLNEQFF. In DNA, the CDR3 is TGTGCCAGTAGTCTGCAAAGAGGACAGGGCCTCAATGAGCAGTTCTTC.